The T cell receptor (beta chain) under discussion was sequenced for a study of PD-L1 blockade in urothelial cancer. In the study overall: About nine tenths of the roughly 30 patients comprised males who had bladder-origin urothelial cancer.

Overall study results and limits: Tumor-linked clones in blood grew more by 3 weeks in durable-benefit patients.

Only in-frame clones appear in the TCRdb table, and some are missing; sequencing was by immunoSEQ multiplex PCR. The table lists roughly 32,000 clones, roughly 88% of them singletons, with roughly 29% in the top ten. V lost 2 bases, J lost 7 bases, and 24 bases lay in between. Germline CDR1 KGHSH, CDR2 LQKENI. The CDR3 sequence is 18 residues long. Concerning this clone itself: Antigen unknown.

The sequence came from a man between 60 and 75 years old with urothelial cancer. This specimen was PBMCs, taken around atezolizumab (anti-PD-L1) treatment. The V call is TRBV18, the J call TRBJ1-3, with D possibly TRBD1 on 6 matching bases. This chain's CDR3 is CASSPLDSPSYQGNTIYF. The CDR3 bases are TGTGCCAGCTCACCATTGGACAGCCCAAGCTATCAGGGGAACACCATATATTTT.